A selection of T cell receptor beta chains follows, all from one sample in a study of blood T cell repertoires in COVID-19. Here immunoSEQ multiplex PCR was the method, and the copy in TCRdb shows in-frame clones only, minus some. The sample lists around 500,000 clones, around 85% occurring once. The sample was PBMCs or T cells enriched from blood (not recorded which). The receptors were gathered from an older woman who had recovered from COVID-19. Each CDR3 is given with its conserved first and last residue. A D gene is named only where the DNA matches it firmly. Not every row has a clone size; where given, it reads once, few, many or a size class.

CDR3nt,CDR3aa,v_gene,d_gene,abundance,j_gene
TGCGCCAGCAGCGTCAACAGGGCGGGAGATACGCAGTATTTT,CASSVNRAGDTQYF,TRBV5-1,NA,NA,TRBJ2-3
TGTGCCACCAGCAGCAGGGGTCGAGGGCAAAACGGGGAGCTGTTTTTT,CATSSRGRGQNGELFF,TRBV15,NA,NA,TRBJ2-2
TGTGCCAGCAGTTGGAGGGGTTTAGGAAATCAGCCCCAGCATTTT,CASSWRGLGNQPQHF,TRBV28,NA,once,TRBJ1-5
TGTGCCTGGAGTGTTAACTTTCAAGAGACCCAGTACTTC,CAWSVNFQETQYF,TRBV30,NA,NA,TRBJ2-5
TGTGCCTGGGCCCCACGGGGGAATATGGATCAGCCCCAGCATTTT,CAWAPRGNMDQPQHF,TRBV30,NA,NA,TRBJ1-5
TGTGCCAGCACCAGTGGGGGGGTGACTGAAGCTTTCTTT,CASTSGGVTEAFF,TRBV2,NA,NA,TRBJ1-1
TGTGCCACCGCGAGGGGGGGGATTTATGGCTACACCTTC,CATARGGIYGYTF,TRBV28,NA,NA,TRBJ1-2
TGTGCCTGGAGTGACCTGCGGGGGGACAATGAGCAGTTCTTC,CAWSDLRGDNEQFF,TRBV30,TRBD2,NA,TRBJ2-1
TGTGCCAGCAGTGATGGGGGGGGCGCGAGCTATGGCTACACCTTC,CASSDGGGASYGYTF,TRBV2,NA,NA,TRBJ1-2
TGTGCCAGCATCCTACAGGGGGGCTCGGGCAGAGAGACCCAGTACTTC,CASILQGGSGRETQYF,TRBV5-4,TRBD1,NA,TRBJ2-5
TGCGCCAGCAGCCAAGTCGGGCCCCTAGGGACAGGGAATGAAAAACTGTTTTTT,CASSQVGPLGTGNEKLFF,TRBV4-1,TRBD1,NA,TRBJ1-4
TGTGCCAGCAGCCAAGGAGGGGGCAGAGTCTATGGCTACACCTTC,CASSQGGGRVYGYTF,TRBV3-1/TRBV3-2,TRBD1,NA,TRBJ1-2
TGCGCCAGCAGCCAAGGGGAGACAGGGGTGGTTAGGGCCAACGTCCTGACTTTC,CASSQGETGVVRANVLTF,TRBV4-1,TRBD1,once,TRBJ2-6
TGTGCCAGCAGCCACCAAGCGGGGGGGAGCTCCTACAATGAGCAGTTCTTC,CASSHQAGGSSYNEQFF,TRBV4-2,TRBD2,few,TRBJ2-1
TGTGCCAGCAGCTCTGAACCCTCACCGGGCACTGAAGCTTTCTTT,CASSSEPSPGTEAFF,TRBV7-2,NA,NA,TRBJ1-1
TGTGCCAGCAGCCAGCCTGGCAGGGGGCCGGCGGACAATCAGCCCCAGCATTTT,CASSQPGRGPADNQPQHF,TRBV3-1/TRBV3-2,TRBD1,many,TRBJ1-5
TGTGCCAGCACTCCGGGGGACTTCAATACGCAGTATTTT,CASTPGDFNTQYF,TRBV19,NA,NA,TRBJ2-3
TGTGCCAGCAGCCTGACAGGGGCGGGTGGAAACACCATATATTTT,CASSLTGAGGNTIYF,TRBV28,TRBD1,NA,TRBJ1-3
TGTGCCGTCGTGGCAGGGAGCACAGATACGCAGTATTTT,CAVVAGSTDTQYF,TRBV5-8,NA,NA,TRBJ2-3
TGTGCCAGTGCTCCGGGACAGGGGGAGTCTGGAAACACCATATATTTT,CASAPGQGESGNTIYF,TRBV7-9,TRBD1,NA,TRBJ1-3